This TCR beta chain was recovered during a study of blood T cell repertoires in COVID-19. This clone appeared once. Germline values: CDR1 LNHDA, CDR2 SQIVND (reference sequence). Trimming pared 6 bases from V and 7 bases from J, leaving 15 bases between. This CDR3 is built from 13 residues. Per the original methods: Amplification of reference gene primers was used by the study to estimate nucleated cell counts. The method was immunoSEQ multiplex PCR; TCRdb's version includes in-frame clones alone and lacks a portion of them. D and trimming come from the DNA, and the V and J calls and clone size come from that table. The sample shows fewer than 90,000 clones, about 95% of them seen only once.

The chain couples TRBV19 to TRBJ1-1; D is ambiguous. The receptor comes from a human donor with active COVID-19. The donor label of this sample is uncertain. Sequenced material: peripheral blood. CDR3 sequence reads: CASSVGRSFEAFF. The CDR3 nucleotides read TGTGCCAGTAGCGTAGGGAGGAGCTTTGAAGCTTTCTTT.